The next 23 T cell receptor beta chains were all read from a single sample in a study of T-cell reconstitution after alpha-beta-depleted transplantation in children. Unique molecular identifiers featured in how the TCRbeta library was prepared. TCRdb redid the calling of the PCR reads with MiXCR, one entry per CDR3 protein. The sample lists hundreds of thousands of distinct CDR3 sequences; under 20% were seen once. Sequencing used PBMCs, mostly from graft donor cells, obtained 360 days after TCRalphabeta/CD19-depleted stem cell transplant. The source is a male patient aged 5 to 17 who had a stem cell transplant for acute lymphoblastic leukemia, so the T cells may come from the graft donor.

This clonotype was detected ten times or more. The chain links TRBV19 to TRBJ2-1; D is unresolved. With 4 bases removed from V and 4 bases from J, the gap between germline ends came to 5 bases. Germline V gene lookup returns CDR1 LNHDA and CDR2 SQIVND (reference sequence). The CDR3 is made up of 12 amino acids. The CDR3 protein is CASSRIYNEQFF. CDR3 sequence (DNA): TGTGCCAGTAGTAGAATTTACAATGAGCAGTTCTTC.

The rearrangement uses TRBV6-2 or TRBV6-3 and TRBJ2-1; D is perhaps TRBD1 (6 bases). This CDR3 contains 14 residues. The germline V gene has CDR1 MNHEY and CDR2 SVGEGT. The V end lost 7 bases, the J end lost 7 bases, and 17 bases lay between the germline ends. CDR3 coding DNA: TGTGCCAGCACCACTCAGGGGCAGGGTAATGAGCAGTTCTTC. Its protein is CASTTQGQGNEQFF.

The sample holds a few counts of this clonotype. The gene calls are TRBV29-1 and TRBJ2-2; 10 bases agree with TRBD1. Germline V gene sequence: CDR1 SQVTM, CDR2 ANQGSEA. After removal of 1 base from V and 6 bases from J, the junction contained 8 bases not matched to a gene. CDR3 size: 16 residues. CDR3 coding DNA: TGCAGCGTTGAAGTCTCGACAGGGGGCGCATCCGGGGAGCTGTTTTTT. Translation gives CSVEVSTGGASGELFF.

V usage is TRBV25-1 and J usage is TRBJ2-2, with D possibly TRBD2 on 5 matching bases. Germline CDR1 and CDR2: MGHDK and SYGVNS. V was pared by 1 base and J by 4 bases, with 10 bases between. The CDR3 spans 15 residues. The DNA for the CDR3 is TGTGCCAGCAGTGAATTCGCGGGTCTCACCGGGGAGCTGTTTTTT. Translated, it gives CASSEFAGLTGELFF.

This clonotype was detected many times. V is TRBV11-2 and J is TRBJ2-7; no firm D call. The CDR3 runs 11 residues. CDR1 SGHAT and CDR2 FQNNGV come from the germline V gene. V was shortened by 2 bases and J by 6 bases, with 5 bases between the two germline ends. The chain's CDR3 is CASSLRLEQYF. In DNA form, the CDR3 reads TGTGCCAGCAGCTTAAGACTCGAGCAGTACTTC. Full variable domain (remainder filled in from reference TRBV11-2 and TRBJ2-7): EAGVAQSPRYKIIEKRQSVAFWCNPISGHATLYWYQQILGQGPKLLIQFQNNGVVDDSQLPKDRFSAERLKGVDSTLKIQPAKLEDSAVYLCASSLRLEQYFGPGTRLTVT.

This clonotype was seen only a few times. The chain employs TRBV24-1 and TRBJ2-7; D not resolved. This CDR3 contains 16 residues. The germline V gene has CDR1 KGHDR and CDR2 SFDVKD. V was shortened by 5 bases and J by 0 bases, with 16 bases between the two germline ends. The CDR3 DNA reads TGTGCCACCAGTGTCCCGAATTCAAGGGCCTCCTACGAGCAGTACTTC. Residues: CATSVPNSRASYEQYF.

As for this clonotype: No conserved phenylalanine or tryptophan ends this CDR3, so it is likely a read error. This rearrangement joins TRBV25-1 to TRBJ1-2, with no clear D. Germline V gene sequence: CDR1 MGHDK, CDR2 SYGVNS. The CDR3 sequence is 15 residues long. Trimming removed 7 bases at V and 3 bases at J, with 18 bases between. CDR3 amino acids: CASTQGGQEYYGYTI. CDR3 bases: TGTGCCAGCACCCAAGGCGGTCAGGAGTACTATGGCTACACCATC.

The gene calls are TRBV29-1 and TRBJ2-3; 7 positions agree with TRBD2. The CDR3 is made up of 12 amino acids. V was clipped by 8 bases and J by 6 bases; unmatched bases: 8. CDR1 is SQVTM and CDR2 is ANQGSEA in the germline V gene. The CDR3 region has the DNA TGCAGCCAAGGTTCCGGGGGGGATACGCAGTATTTT. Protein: CSQGSGGDTQYF.

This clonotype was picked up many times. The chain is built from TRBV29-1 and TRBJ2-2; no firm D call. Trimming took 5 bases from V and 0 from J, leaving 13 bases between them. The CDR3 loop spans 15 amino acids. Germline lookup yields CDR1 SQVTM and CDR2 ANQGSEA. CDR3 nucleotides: TGCAGCGTTTCGTCCAAAGGGACGAACACCGGGGAGCTGTTTTTT. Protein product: CSVSSKGTNTGELFF.

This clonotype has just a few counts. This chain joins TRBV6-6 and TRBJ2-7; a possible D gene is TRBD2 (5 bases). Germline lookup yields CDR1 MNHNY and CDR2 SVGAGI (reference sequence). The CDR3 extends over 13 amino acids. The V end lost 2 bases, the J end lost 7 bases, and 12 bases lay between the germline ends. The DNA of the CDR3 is TGTGCCAGCAGTTACCCTAGCCTAAGGGAGCAGTACTTC. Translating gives CASSYPSLREQYF.

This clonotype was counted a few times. CDR3 in DNA: TGTGCCAGCAGCCAAGACCGATGGGGGGGAGAGACCCAGTACTTC. It encodes CASSQDRWGGETQYF. The gene calls are TRBV14 and TRBJ2-5, with TRBD2 identical over 7 bases. Germline assignment: CDR1 SGHDN and CDR2 FVKESK. The junction had 5 bases not matched to a gene; V was cut back by 0 bases and J by 4 bases. This CDR3 region has 15 residues.

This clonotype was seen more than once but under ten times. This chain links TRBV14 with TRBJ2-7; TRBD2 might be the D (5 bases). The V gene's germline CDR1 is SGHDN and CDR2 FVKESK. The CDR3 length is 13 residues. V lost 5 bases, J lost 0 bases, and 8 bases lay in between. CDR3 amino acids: CASSFDYSYEQYF. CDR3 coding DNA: TGTGCCAGCAGCTTTGACTACTCCTACGAGCAGTACTTC.

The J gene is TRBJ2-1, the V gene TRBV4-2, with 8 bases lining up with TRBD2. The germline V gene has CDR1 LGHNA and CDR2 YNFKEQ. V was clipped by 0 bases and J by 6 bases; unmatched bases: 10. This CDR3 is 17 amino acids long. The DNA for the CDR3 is TGTGCCAGCAGCCAAGATATAGGACTAGCAGACCGCAATGAGCAGTTCTTC. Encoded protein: CASSQDIGLADRNEQFF.

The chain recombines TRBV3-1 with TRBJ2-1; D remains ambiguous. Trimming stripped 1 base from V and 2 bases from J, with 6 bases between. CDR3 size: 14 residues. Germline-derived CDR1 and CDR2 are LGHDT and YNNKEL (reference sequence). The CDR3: CASSQGEAYNEQFF. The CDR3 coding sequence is TGTGCCAGCAGCCAAGGAGAAGCCTACAATGAGCAGTTCTTC.

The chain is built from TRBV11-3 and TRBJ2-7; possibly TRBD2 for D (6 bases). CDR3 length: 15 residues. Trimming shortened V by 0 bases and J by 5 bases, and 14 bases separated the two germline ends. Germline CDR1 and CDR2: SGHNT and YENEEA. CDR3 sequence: CASSLDPGAYDEQYF. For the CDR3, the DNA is TGTGCCAGCAGCTTAGATCCGGGAGCTTACGACGAGCAGTACTTC.

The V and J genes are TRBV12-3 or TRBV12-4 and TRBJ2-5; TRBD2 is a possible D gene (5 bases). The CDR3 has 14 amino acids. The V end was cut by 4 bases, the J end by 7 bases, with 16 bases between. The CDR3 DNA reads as TGTGCCAGCAGTTCCAGTAGCGAATCGGGGACCCAGTACTTC. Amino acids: CASSSSSESGTQYF.

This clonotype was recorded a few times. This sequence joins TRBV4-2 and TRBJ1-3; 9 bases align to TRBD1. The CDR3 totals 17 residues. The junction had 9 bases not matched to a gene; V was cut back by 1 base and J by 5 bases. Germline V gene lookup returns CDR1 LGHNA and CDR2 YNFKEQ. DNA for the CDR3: TGTGCCAGCAGCCAAGGTGGGGACAGGGTTTTCAGAAACACCATATATTTT. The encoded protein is CASSQGGDRVFRNTIYF.

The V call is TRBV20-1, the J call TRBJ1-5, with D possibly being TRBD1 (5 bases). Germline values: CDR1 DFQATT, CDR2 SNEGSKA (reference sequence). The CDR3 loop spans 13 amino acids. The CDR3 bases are TGCAGCTGGGGCAGGCATAGCAATCAGCCCCAGCATTTT. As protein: CSWGRHSNQPQHF.

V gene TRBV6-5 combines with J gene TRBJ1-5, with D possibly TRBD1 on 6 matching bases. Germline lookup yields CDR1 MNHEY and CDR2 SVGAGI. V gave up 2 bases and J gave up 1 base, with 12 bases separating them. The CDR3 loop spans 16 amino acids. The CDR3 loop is CASSYGGARSNQPQHF. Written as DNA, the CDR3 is TGTGCCAGCAGTTACGGGGGGGCTCGCAGCAATCAGCCCCAGCATTTT.

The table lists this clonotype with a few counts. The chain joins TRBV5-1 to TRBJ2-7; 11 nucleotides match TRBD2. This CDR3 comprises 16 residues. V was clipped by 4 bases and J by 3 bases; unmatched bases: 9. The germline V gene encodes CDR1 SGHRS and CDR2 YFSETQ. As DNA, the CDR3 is TGCGCCAGCAGCCCTGGGACTAGCGGAGAGTACTACGAGCAGTACTTC. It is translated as CASSPGTSGEYYEQYF.

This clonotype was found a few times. This chain's CDR3 is CASSLLPSGRAYYEQYF. The CDR3 coding sequence is TGCGCCAGCAGCTTGTTGCCTAGCGGGAGGGCATACTACGAGCAGTACTTC. The rearrangement uses TRBV5-1 and TRBJ2-7; 12 bases align to TRBD2. Per germline, CDR1 SGHRS and CDR2 YFSETQ. CDR3 length equals 17 residues. V gave up 1 base and J gave up 3 bases; unmatched junction bases: 8.

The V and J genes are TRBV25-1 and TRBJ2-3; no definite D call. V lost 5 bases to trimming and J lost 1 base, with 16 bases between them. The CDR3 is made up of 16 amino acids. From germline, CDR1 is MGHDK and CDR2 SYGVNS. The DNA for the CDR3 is TGTGCCAGCAGTACCCGAGCAGACCCTCGCACAGATACGCAGTATTTT. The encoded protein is CASSTRADPRTDTQYF.

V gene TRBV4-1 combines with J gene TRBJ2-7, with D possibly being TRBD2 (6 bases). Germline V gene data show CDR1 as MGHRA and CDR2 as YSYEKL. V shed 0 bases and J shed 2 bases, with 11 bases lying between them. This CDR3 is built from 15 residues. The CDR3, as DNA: TGCGCCAGCAGCCAAGATGAGCGGGTTACCTACGAGCAGTACTTC. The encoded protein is CASSQDERVTYEQYF.